A single sample gave rise to the 6 T cell receptor beta chains below, sequenced in a study of blood T cell repertoires in COVID-19. Assay used: immunoSEQ multiplex PCR; TCRdb lists only in-frame clones, some missing. The table lists roughly 430,000 clones, about 88% of them singletons. The sequenced sample consisted of PBMCs or T cells enriched from blood (not recorded which). These receptors originate from a woman younger than 30 who had been exposed to COVID-19.

The chain carries TRBV3-1 (or the pseudogene TRBV3-2) and TRBJ2-1, with 7 positions matching TRBD2. The CDR3 loop spans 20 amino acids. Germline V gene lookup returns CDR1 LGHDT and CDR2 YNNKEL (reference sequence). Unmatched junction bases numbered 30, after V lost 4 bases and J lost 12 bases. The CDR3 sequence is CASSLPATQGLQYSAVGQFF. Written as DNA, the CDR3 is TGTGCCAGCAGCCTACCGGCTACCCAGGGACTACAATACTCGGCCGTTGGGCAGTTCTTC.

The rearrangement links TRBV9 to TRBJ2-7, with unresolved D. CDR3 length: 11 residues. Germline CDR1 reads SGDLS; CDR2 reads YYNGEE. Trimming removed 2 bases at V and 2 bases at J, with 2 bases between. This CDR3 is CASSVTYEQYF. The DNA for the CDR3 is TGTGCCAGCAGCGTTACCTACGAGCAGTACTTC.

This rearrangement joins TRBV5-1 to TRBJ1-3; TRBD1 matches at 9 bases. This CDR3 is 14 amino acids long. Germline trimming cut 2 bases from V and 4 bases from J; bases unmatched to any gene: 1. CDR1 SGHRS and CDR2 YFSETQ come from the germline V gene. CDR3 bases: TGCGCCAGCAGCTTCGGGACAGGGGGAAACACCATATATTTT. Translation: CASSFGTGGNTIYF.

The chain links TRBV5-1 to TRBJ2-3, with D unresolved. This CDR3 has 15 residues. With 0 bases removed from V and 2 bases from J, the gap between germline ends came to 10 bases. Germline CDR1 and CDR2: SGHRS and YFSETQ. The CDR3 loop is CASSLGDLYTDTQYF. CDR3 nucleotide sequence: TGCGCCAGCAGCTTGGGTGACTTGTACACAGATACGCAGTATTTT.

This clone was seen once. The J gene is TRBJ1-2, the V gene TRBV29-1; D ambiguous. The CDR3 runs to 13 residues. The germline gives CDR1 SQVTM, CDR2 ANQGSEA. Trimming took off 6 bases at V and 8 bases at J, with 19 bases between the two ends. The CDR3 region is CSVDPTSGRGYTF. The DNA for the CDR3 is TGCAGCGTCGACCCCACCTCAGGCCGAGGCTACACCTTC. The whole variable domain, filled in from reference TRBV29-1 and TRBJ1-2, reads SAVISQKPSRDICQRGTSLTIQCQVDSQVTMMFWYRQQPGQSLTLIATANQGSEATYESGFVIDKFPISRPNLTFSTLTVSNMSPEDSSIYLCSVDPTSGRGYTFGSGTRLTVV.

CDR3 in amino acids: CASSQKGPGQGFSNSPLHF. CDR3 bases: TGCGCCAGCAGTCAAAAGGGACCGGGACAGGGTTTTTCTAATTCACCCCTCCACTTT. V and J are TRBV23-1 and TRBJ1-6; 9 nucleotides line up with TRBD1. TRBV23-1 falls under the ORF class, with uncertain function. The length of the CDR3 is 19 residues. V shed 2 bases and J 6 bases; nucleotides not matched to a gene: 14.